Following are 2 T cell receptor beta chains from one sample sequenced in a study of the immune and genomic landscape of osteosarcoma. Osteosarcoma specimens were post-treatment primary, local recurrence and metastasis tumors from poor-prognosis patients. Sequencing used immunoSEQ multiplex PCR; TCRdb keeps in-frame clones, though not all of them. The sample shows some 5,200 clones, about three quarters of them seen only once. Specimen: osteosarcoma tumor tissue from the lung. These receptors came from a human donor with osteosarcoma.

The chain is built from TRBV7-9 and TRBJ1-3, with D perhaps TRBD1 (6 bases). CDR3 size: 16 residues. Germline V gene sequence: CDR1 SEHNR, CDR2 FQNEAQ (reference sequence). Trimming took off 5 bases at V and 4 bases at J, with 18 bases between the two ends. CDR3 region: CASSDNRVPPGNTIYF. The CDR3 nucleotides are TGTGCCAGCAGCGACAACAGGGTTCCCCCCGGAAACACCATATATTTT.

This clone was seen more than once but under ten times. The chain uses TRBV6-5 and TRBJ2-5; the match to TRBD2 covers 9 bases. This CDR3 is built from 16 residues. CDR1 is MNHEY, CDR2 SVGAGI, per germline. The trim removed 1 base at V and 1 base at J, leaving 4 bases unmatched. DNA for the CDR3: TGTGCCAGCAGTTACTGGCTAGCGGGACCCCAAGAGACCCAGTACTTC. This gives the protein CASSYWLAGPQETQYF.